This entry lists 2 T cell receptor beta chains sequenced from one sample in a study of blood T cell repertoires in COVID-19. Generated by immunoSEQ multiplex PCR, the TCRdb table keeps only in-frame clones and is missing some. This table holds more than 90,000 clones, about 71% found once. Source material: peripheral blood. The source of these receptors is an older woman in a cohort sampled during active or convalescent COVID-19.

This sequence joins TRBV9 and TRBJ2-5, with a weak D call TRBD1 (5 bases). The V end was cut by 0 bases, the J end by 1 base, with 13 bases between. This CDR3 has 16 residues. Germline values: CDR1 SGDLS, CDR2 YYNGEE. CDR3 DNA sequence: TGTGCCAGCAGCGTAGGACCGACGCAGGGCCAAGAGACCCAGTACTTC. Translation: CASSVGPTQGQETQYF.

CDR3 loop: CASSRQALLFTYEQYF. The CDR3 DNA sequence: TGTGCCAGCAGTCGACAGGCCCTCCTATTTACCTACGAGCAGTACTTC. The chain uses TRBV6-2 or TRBV6-3 and TRBJ2-7, with D maybe TRBD1 (6 bases). Germline CDR1 MNHEY, CDR2 SVGEGT. The V end lost 5 bases, the J end lost 2 bases, and 19 bases lay between the germline ends. The length of the CDR3 is 16 residues.